The entry below gives a single T cell receptor (beta chain) sequence along with its context. Its antigen is still unknown. Noted time point: new active TB diagnosis, blood taken before or within 7 days of starting treatment. HIV-seronegative South African adults aged 18 years or older had newly diagnosed active tuberculosis. This sample is part of a study of T cells in tuberculosis. Study at large: This South African cohort compared adolescents with or without latent tuberculosis against adults with active tuberculosis.

The study's findings and limits: GEM motif frequencies gave about 70% accuracy; the GMM repertoire gave 80% to 90%.

Data came from immunoSEQ multiplex PCR; TCRdb stores just in-frame clones and leaves some out. The sample lists tens of thousands of clones, under 95% occurring once. Germline CDR1 is SGHRS and CDR2 is YFSETQ. The CDR3 consists of 14 residues. Trimming took 4 bases from V and 4 from J; bases not matched to a gene: 3. The receptor was derived from an adult with tuberculosis. Some clones in this sample may be carry-over from other donors' samples. The source was PBMCs, collected at tuberculosis diagnosis. The J gene is TRBJ2-1, the V gene TRBV5-1; 9 bases are shared with TRBD1. CDR3 in amino acids: CASSPGQGYNEQFF. CDR3 DNA: TGCGCCAGCAGCCCGGGACAGGGTTACAATGAGCAGTTCTTC.